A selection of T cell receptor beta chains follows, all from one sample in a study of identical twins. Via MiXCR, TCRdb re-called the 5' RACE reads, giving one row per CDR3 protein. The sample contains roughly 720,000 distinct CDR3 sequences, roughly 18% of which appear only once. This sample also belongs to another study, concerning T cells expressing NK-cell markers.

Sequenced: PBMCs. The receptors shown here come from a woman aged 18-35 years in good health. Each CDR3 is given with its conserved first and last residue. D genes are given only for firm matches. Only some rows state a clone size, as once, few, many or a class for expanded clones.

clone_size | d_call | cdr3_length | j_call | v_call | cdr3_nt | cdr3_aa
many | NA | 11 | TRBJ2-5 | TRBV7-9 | TGTGCCAGCAGCTTTCGGGCTACCCAGTACTTC | CASSFRATQYF
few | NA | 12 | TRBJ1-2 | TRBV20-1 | TGCAGTGCCTACATCGGGAGAGATGGCTACACCTTC | CSAYIGRDGYTF
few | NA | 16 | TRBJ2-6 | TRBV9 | TGTGCCAGCAGCGTACGAGGAGGGTCTGGGGCCAACGTCCTGACTTTC | CASSVRGGSGANVLTF
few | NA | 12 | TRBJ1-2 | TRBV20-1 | TGCAGTGCTAGTTACGCTAACTATGGCTACACCTTC | CSASYANYGYTF
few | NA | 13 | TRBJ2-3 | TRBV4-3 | TGCGCCAGCAGCCATGCTAACACAGATACGCAGTATTTT | CASSHANTDTQYF
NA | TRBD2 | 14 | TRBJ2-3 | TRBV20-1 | TGCAGTGCTCTCAGCGGGGAGGAGGCAGATACGCAGTATTTT | CSALSGEEADTQYF
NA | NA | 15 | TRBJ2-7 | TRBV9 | TGTGCCAGCAGCCCCAACATTCGTAGCTCCTACGAGCAGTACTTC | CASSPNIRSSYEQYF
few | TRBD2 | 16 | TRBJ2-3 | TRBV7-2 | TGTGCCAGCAGCTTAGGAATAGCGGGTGGCCTAGATACGCAGTATTTT | CASSLGIAGGLDTQYF
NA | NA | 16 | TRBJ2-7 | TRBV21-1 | TGTGCCAGCAGCAAAGTTTTTCAGGGGAAAACCTACGAGCAGTACTTC | CASSKVFQGKTYEQYF
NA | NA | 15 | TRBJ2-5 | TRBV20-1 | TGCAGTGCGTTCTCTATTGGGTGGGGGCAAGAGACCCAGTACTTC | CSAFSIGWGQETQYF
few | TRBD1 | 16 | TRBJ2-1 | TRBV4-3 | TGCGCCAGCAGCCAGGACGGGACAGGTCCATACAATGAGCAGTTCTTC | CASSQDGTGPYNEQFF
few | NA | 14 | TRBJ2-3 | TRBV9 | TGTGCCAGCAAACCCGCAGGGGGCACAGATACGCAGTATTTT | CASKPAGGTDTQYF
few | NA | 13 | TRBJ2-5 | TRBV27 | TGTGCCAGCAGTCATAAGGTGGGAGAGACCCAGTACTTC | CASSHKVGETQYF
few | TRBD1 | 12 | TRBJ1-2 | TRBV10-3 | TGTGCCATGTTGAGGACAGGGTATGGCTACACCTTC | CAMLRTGYGYTF
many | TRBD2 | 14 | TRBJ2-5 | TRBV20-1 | TGCAGTGCTAGAGTTACGGGAGGGAAAGAGACCCAGTACTTC | CSARVTGGKETQYF
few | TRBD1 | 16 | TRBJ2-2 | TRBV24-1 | TGTGCCACCAGTGAGCCGCCGGGACAGGGCGGCGGGGAGCTGTTTTTT | CATSEPPGQGGGELFF
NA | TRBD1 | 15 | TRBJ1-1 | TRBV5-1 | TGCGCCAGCAGCACCGGACAGGGGATGAACACTGAAGCTTTCTTT | CASSTGQGMNTEAFF
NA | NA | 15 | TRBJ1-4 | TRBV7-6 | TGTGCCAGCAGCTTAGTAGGAGGGGAAAGTGAAAAACTGTTTTTT | CASSLVGGESEKLFF
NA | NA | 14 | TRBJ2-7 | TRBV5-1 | TGCGCCAGCAGCTTCGAAAGACAGTCCTACGAGCAGTACTTC | CASSFERQSYEQYF
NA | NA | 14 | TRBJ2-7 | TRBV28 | TGTGCCAGCAGTTTAGGGGACGGATTCTACGAGCAGTACTTC | CASSLGDGFYEQYF
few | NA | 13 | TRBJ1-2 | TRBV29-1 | TGCAGCGCCCTCCCCCCCCAGTTAGGCGGCTACACCTTC | CSALPPQLGGYTF
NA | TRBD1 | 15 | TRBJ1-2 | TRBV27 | TGTGCCAGCAAGATGGCAGACAGGGTGATCTATGGCTACACCTTC | CASKMADRVIYGYTF
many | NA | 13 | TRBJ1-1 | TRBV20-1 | TGCAGTGCCGCCAGAGACATAGACACTGAAGCTTTCTTT | CSAARDIDTEAFF
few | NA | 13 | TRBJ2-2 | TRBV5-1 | TGCGCCAGCAGCGAAGAAGGGTTCGGGGAGCTGTTTTTT | CASSEEGFGELFF
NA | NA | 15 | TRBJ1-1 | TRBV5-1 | TGCGCCAGCAGCTTTTCCCCTGGGGGGAACACTGAAGCTTTCTTT | CASSFSPGGNTEAFF
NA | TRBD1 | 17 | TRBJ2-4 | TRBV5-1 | TGCGCCAGCAGCTTAACCCCGGGACAGGGGCCAAAAAACATTCAGTACTTC | CASSLTPGQGPKNIQYF
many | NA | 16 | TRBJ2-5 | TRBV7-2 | TGTGCCAGCAGCTTATTTTCTACGACGTCGGGAGAGACCCAGTACTTC | CASSLFSTTSGETQYF
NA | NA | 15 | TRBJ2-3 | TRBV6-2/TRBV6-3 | TGTGCCAGCAGCCCTCCGGACTCCTACACAGATACGCAGTATTTT | CASSPPDSYTDTQYF
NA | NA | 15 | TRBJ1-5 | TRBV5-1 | TGCGCCAGCAGCCCGACTTTGGACAGCAATCAGCCCCAGCATTTT | CASSPTLDSNQPQHF
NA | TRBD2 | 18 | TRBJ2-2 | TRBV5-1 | TGCGCCAGCAGCACCTCGGCACTAGCGGGAGGTATCGGCGGGGAGCTGTTTTTT | CASSTSALAGGIGGELFF
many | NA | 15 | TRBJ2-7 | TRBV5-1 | TGCGCCAGCAGCTTGGATCTGGGAGCCTCCTACGAGCAGTACTTC | CASSLDLGASYEQYF
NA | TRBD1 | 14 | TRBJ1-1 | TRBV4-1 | TGCGCCAGCAGCCAAGTAGTGTTGGGACAGACGGCTTTCTTT | CASSQVVLGQTAFF
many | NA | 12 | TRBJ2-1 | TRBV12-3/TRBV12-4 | TGTGCCAGTTTCCGGGACTACAATGAGCAGTTCTTC | CASFRDYNEQFF
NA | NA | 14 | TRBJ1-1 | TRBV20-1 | TGCAGTGCTAGAGGAATGTACCCTAACACTGAAGCTTTCTTT | CSARGMYPNTEAFF
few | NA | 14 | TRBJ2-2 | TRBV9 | TGTGCCAGCAGCGTGCAGGGGAGCACCGGGGAGCTGTTTTTT | CASSVQGSTGELFF
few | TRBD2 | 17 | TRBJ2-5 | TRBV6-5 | TGTGCCAGCAGCTTAAACCCCCCAAGCGGGGTCCAAGAGACCCAGTACTTC | CASSLNPPSGVQETQYF
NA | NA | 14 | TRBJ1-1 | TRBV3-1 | TGTGCCAGCAGCCAAGGGGGACGGAACACTGAAGCTTTCTTT | CASSQGGRNTEAFF
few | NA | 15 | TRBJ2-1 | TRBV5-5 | TGTGCCAGCAGCTTGGGGGAAGGGCGTTACAATGAGCAGTTCTTC | CASSLGEGRYNEQFF
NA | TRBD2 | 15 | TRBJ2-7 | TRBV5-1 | TGCGCCAGCAGCTTGGATAGCGGGCAAACCTACGAGCAGTACTTC | CASSLDSGQTYEQYF
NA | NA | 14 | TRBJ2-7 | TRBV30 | TGTGCCTGGAGTGTCGGGAACAAGAACCACGAGCAGTACTTC | CAWSVGNKNHEQYF
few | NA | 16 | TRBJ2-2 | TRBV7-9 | TGTGCCACCCCAACGGGTAAACGCCGGTGGACCGGGGAGCTGTTTTTT | CATPTGKRRWTGELFF
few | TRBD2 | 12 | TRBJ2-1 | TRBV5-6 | TGTGCCAGCTTGCGGGAGAACAATGAGCAGTTCTTC | CASLRENNEQFF
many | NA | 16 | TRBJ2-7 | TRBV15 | TGTGCCACCAGCAGAGATAGCGGAAGGGAAGCCTACGAGCAGTACTTC | CATSRDSGREAYEQYF
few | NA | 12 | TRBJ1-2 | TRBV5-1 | TGCGCCAGCACCGACAGTTTCTATGGCTACACCTTC | CASTDSFYGYTF
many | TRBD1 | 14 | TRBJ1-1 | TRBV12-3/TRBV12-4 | TGTGCCAGCACCAGACAGGGGCGAATGGCTGAAGCTTTCTTT | CASTRQGRMAEAFF
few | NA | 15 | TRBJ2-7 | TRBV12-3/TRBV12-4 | TGTGCCAGCAGTTTAGGGGGCGGGTTTAGCTACGAGCAGTACTTC | CASSLGGGFSYEQYF
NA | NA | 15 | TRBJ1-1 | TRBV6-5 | TGTGCCAGCAGTTATTTGATGGAGATGAACACTGAAGCTTTCTTT | CASSYLMEMNTEAFF
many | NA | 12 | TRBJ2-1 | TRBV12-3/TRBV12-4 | TGTGCCAGCAGTTGGAGGACTAATGAGCAGTTCTTC | CASSWRTNEQFF
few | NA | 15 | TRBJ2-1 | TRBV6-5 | TGTGCCAGCAGTTCCTTATCAGTGGGAGGCAATGAGCAGTTCTTC | CASSSLSVGGNEQFF
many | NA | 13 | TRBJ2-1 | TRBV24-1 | TGTGCCACCAGTGATTCGAGCTACAATGAGCAGTTCTTC | CATSDSSYNEQFF
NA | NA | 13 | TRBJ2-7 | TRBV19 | TGTGCCACCAACGGGCCCCCCTCCTACGAGCAGTACTTC | CATNGPPSYEQYF
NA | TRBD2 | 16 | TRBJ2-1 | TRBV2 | TGTGCCAGCAGTTTAAAACTAGCGGCTAAGCACAATGAGCAGTTCTTC | CASSLKLAAKHNEQFF
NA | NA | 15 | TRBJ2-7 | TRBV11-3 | TGTGCCAGCAGCTCCCCCGGGCCGTTAACCTACGAGCAGTACTTC | CASSSPGPLTYEQYF
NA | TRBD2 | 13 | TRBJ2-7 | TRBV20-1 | TGCAGTGCTATCCCCGGGAGGACCTACGAGCAGTACTTC | CSAIPGRTYEQYF